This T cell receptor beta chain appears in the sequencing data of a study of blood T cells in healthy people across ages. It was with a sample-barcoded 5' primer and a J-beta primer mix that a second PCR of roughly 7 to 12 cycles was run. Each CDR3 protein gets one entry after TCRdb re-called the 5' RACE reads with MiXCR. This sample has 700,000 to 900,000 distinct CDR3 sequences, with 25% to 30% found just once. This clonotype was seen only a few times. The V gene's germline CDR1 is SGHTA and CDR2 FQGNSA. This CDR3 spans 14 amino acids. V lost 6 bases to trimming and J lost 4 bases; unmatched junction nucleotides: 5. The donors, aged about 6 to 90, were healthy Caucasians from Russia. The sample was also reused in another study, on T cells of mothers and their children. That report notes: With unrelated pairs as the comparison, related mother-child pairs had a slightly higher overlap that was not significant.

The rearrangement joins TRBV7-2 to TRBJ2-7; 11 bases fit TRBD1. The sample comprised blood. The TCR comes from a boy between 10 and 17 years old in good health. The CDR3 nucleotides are TGTGCCAGCAGGGGACAGGGGGGAGCTTACGAGCAGTACTTC. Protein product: CASRGQGGAYEQYF.